A single sample gave rise to the 20 T cell receptor beta chains below, sequenced in a study of blood T cell repertoires in COVID-19. Profiled with immunoSEQ multiplex PCR; TCRdb holds only in-frame clones, not every one. The data contain 150,000 to 180,000 clones, about 80% of them seen just once; the ten biggest clones take up around 28%. The sample comprised peripheral blood. These receptors all come from a woman aged 60-70 years with acute or convalescent COVID-19.

The chain uses TRBV7-8 and TRBJ1-2; D possibly corresponds to TRBD1 (5 bases). The CDR3 sequence is 15 residues long. Germline CDR1 SGHVS, CDR2 FQNEAQ. V lost 0 bases to trimming and J lost 5 bases, with 13 bases between them. For the CDR3, the DNA is TGTGCCAGCAGCTTAGCTGCAGGGCCGCAGTATGGCTACACCTTC. Translating gives CASSLAAGPQYGYTF.

The V and J genes are TRBV7-8 and TRBJ1-6; perhaps TRBD1 as D (5 bases). The CDR3 has 14 amino acids. Germline lookup yields CDR1 SGHVS and CDR2 FQNEAQ. Trimming pared 3 bases from V and 7 bases from J, leaving 10 bases between. The chain's CDR3 is CASSLRSGNSPLHF. For the CDR3, the DNA is TGTGCCAGCAGCTTGAGGTCAGGGAATTCACCCCTCCACTTT.

The rearrangement links TRBV7-2 to TRBJ1-4, with D unclear. Germline CDR1 reads SGHTA; CDR2 reads FQGNSA. The ends were cut back, 5 bases at V and 2 bases at J, with 9 bases in the middle. The CDR3 spans 14 residues. The CDR3 loop reads CASSPTGTNEKLFF. The CDR3 DNA sequence: TGTGCCAGCAGCCCTACCGGGACTAATGAAAAACTGTTTTTT.

The chain links TRBV6-5 to TRBJ1-4, with D unresolved. V was cut by 6 bases and J by 7 bases, with 15 bases left in between. CDR3 length: 14 residues. CDR1 and CDR2 from the germline V gene are MNHEY and SVGAGI. The CDR3 DNA is TGTGCCAGCAGCGCTAACGGAGGGTTTGAAAAACTGTTTTTT. It specifies CASSANGGFEKLFF.

This sequence joins TRBV5-1 and TRBJ1-1; D may be TRBD1 (5 bases). There are 14 residues in the CDR3. The V end lost 1 base, the J end lost 1 base, and 8 bases lay between the germline ends. Per germline, CDR1 SGHRS and CDR2 YFSETQ. CDR3 sequence (DNA): TGCGCCAGCAGCTTGTGGGGCACGAACACTGAAGCTTTCTTT. Translation gives CASSLWGTNTEAFF.

V is TRBV30 and J is TRBJ2-2, with a weak D call TRBD2 (6 bases). The V gene's germline CDR1 is GTSNPN and CDR2 SVGIG (reference sequence). The CDR3 runs to 13 residues. Trimming removed 3 bases at V and 4 bases at J, with 9 bases between. CDR3 residues: CAWRVSGTGELFF. CDR3 DNA: TGTGCCTGGAGGGTTAGCGGCACCGGGGAGCTGTTTTTT.

This rearrangement joins TRBV5-3 to TRBJ1-2; D ambiguous. TRBV5-3 is an ORF; its function is uncertain. V lost 0 bases and J 10 bases, leaving 19 bases between the germline ends. The CDR3 is 15 residues long. The chain's CDR3 is CARSLGRANINFYTF. The CDR3 DNA reads as TGTGCCAGAAGCTTGGGGAGGGCCAATATTAATTTCTACACCTTC.

This chain links TRBV10-2 with TRBJ1-1, with 8 bases that match TRBD1. Germline assignment: CDR1 WSHSY and CDR2 SAAADI. There are 15 residues in the CDR3. V dropped 3 bases and J dropped 1; count of bases not matched to a gene: 4. CDR3 bases: TGCGCCAGCAGTGAACCAGGGACAGGGAACACTGAAGCTTTCTTT. The encoded protein is CASSEPGTGNTEAFF.

This sequence joins TRBV4-2 and TRBJ2-5; 7 bases map to TRBD2. Germline V gene data show CDR1 as LGHNA and CDR2 as YNFKEQ. With V trimmed by 2 bases and J by 5 bases, 11 bases remained unmatched. The CDR3 length is 16 residues. CDR3 in amino acids: CASSQPQSGVGETQYF. For the CDR3, the DNA is TGTGCCAGCAGCCAACCTCAAAGCGGGGTAGGGGAGACCCAGTACTTC.

This chain uses TRBV27 with TRBJ2-1; TRBD2 matches 8 bases. V trimming: 6 bases; J trimming: 10 bases; junction bases outside the gene matches: 11. The CDR3 is made up of 14 amino acids. The V gene's germline CDR1 is MNHEY and CDR2 SMNVEV (reference sequence). The CDR3 region is CASSGGGFLGEQFF. For the CDR3, the DNA is TGTGCCAGCAGCGGCGGGGGGTTCCTCGGGGAGCAGTTCTTC.

The chain recombines TRBV10-3 with TRBJ1-1, with 7 bases matching TRBD1. Germline CDR1 ENHRY, CDR2 SYGVKD. There are 14 residues in the CDR3. The J segment lost 1 base and the V segment lost 2 bases, leaving 1 base of the junction unmatched. Here the CDR3 reads CAISERQGNTEAFF. As DNA, the CDR3 is TGTGCCATCAGTGAGCGACAGGGGAACACTGAAGCTTTCTTT.

The chain uses TRBV5-1 and TRBJ2-5, with D perhaps matching TRBD2 (6 bases). CDR1 is SGHRS, CDR2 YFSETQ, per germline. Trimming removed 4 bases at V and 1 base at J, with 14 bases between. The CDR3 totals 15 residues. CDR3 protein: CASSPPQGLQETQYF. The CDR3 DNA sequence: TGCGCCAGCAGCCCCCCGCAGGGACTCCAAGAGACCCAGTACTTC.

The chain joins TRBV7-3 to TRBJ2-3; D gene ambiguous. The germline CDR1 and CDR2 sequences are SGHTA and FQGTGA. Trimming stripped 3 bases from V and 2 bases from J, with 18 bases between. The CDR3 runs to 17 residues. CDR3 nucleotide sequence: TGTGCCAGCAGCTTGTTCCCCAATGCGGCATCCACAGATACGCAGTATTTT. Amino acids: CASSLFPNAASTDTQYF.

The chain links TRBV19 to TRBJ2-6; possible D gene TRBD1, 5 bases. Trimming left V 5 bases short and J 3 bases short, with 8 bases between. Germline assignment: CDR1 LNHDA and CDR2 SQIVND (reference sequence). The CDR3 is made up of 14 amino acids. The DNA for the CDR3 is TGTGCCAGTAGTGCAGGGTATGGGGCCAACGTCCTGACTTTC. This codes for CASSAGYGANVLTF.

CDR3 nucleotide sequence: TGCGCCAGCAGCTTGAGCCCTCAGGGGACCTACGAGCAGTACTTC. It is translated as CASSLSPQGTYEQYF. The chain employs TRBV5-1 and TRBJ2-7; perhaps TRBD1 as D (6 bases). V lost 1 base, J lost 2 bases, and 13 bases lay in between. The CDR3 extends over 15 amino acids. Looked up from germline, CDR1 is SGHRS and CDR2 is YFSETQ.

The rearrangement uses TRBV7-9 and TRBJ2-1; 10 positions agree with TRBD2. The length of the CDR3 is 16 residues. The germline gives CDR1 SEHNR, CDR2 FQNEAQ (reference sequence). The trim removed 4 bases at V and 7 bases at J, leaving 10 bases unmatched. The CDR3 nucleotides are TGTGCCAGCAGCTCAAGATCCGGGACTAGCGAGAATGAGCAGTTCTTC. Translating it yields CASSSRSGTSENEQFF. Looking up the rest from reference TRBV7-9 and TRBJ2-1 gives the full variable domain: DTGVSQNPRHKITKRGQNVTFRCDPISEHNRLYWYRQTLGQGPEFLTYFQNEAQLEKSRLLSDRFSAERPKGSFSTLEIQRTEQGDSAMYLCASSSRSGTSENEQFFGPGTRLTVL.

This chain connects TRBV9 to TRBJ1-2; D remains unclear. Germline lookup yields CDR1 SGDLS and CDR2 YYNGEE. The CDR3 loop spans 16 amino acids. Trimming cost V 0 bases and J 0 bases, with 12 bases left between them. CDR3 nucleotides: TGTGCCAGCAGCGTAGCTTCGAGGGCCGCTAACTATGGCTACACCTTC. Residues: CASSVASRAANYGYTF.

This chain links TRBV5-5 with TRBJ1-2; maybe TRBD1 (5 bases). CDR1 and CDR2 (germline): SGHKS, YYEKEE (reference sequence). V gave up 0 bases and J gave up 6 bases, with 15 bases separating them. The CDR3 runs 15 residues. CDR3: CASSLGHRIVHGYTF. DNA of the CDR3: TGTGCCAGCAGCTTGGGACACAGGATTGTCCATGGCTACACCTTC.

V usage is TRBV6-6 and J usage is TRBJ1-5, with TRBD1 identical over 9 bases. The CDR3 covers 18 residues. Trimming took 5 bases from V and 4 from J; bases not matched to a gene: 15. Germline V gene sequence: CDR1 MNHNY, CDR2 SVGAGI (reference sequence). CDR3 sequence: CASSPISGTGPVNQPQHF. The CDR3, as DNA: TGTGCCAGCAGTCCAATATCGGGGACAGGGCCAGTGAATCAGCCCCAGCATTTT.

The CDR3, as DNA: TGTGCCAGCAGTTACGCGAGGACAGGGGATTCACCCCTCCACTTT. This gives the protein CASSYARTGDSPLHF. The gene calls are TRBV6-5 and TRBJ1-6; 9 nucleotides agree with TRBD1. CDR1 MNHEY and CDR2 SVGAGI come from the germline V gene. CDR3 length: 15 amino acids. V lost 2 bases, J lost 8 bases, and 4 bases stayed unmatched.